This T cell receptor (beta chain) was retrieved from a study of shared clonotypes between healthy human individuals. Study-wide points: Estimated richness values were generally larger in naive subsets than in memory subsets.

Donors were healthy HIV-negative adults without recent acute infections or vaccinations. This clone was seen a few times. Its antigen is not identified. The study ran the assay at deep level. Generated by immunoSEQ multiplex PCR, the TCRdb table keeps only in-frame clones and is missing some. The repertoire holds about 730,000 clones, with 55% to 75% as singletons. The CDR3 extends over 15 amino acids. The V and J ends lost 5 bases and 2 bases respectively, with 13 bases between them. CDR1 and CDR2 (germline): SGHVS, FQNEAQ. The gene calls are TRBV7-8 and TRBJ1-3, with D unresolved. The source material was memory CD4+ T cells sorted from blood. Subset noted: CD45RA-negative fraction. The source of this sequence is a woman aged 25 to 39 in good health. Written as DNA, the CDR3 is TGTGCCAGCAGCGCCAGTCGGGAGGCTGGAAACACCATATATTTT. As protein: CASSASREAGNTIYF.